This T cell receptor (beta chain) was obtained from a study of blood T cell repertoires in COVID-19. Study-level information: Italy, Spain and the United States were the sources of the convalescent and acute COVID-19 samples. T cells, B-cell-depleted T cells, or PBMCs supplied cDNA or gDNA.

In the study's own analysis: Nucleated cell counts were estimated from reference gene primer amplification. Assay: immunoSEQ multiplex PCR; the TCRdb copy retains only in-frame clones and omits some. The DNA gave D and trimming, while V, J and clone size come from that table. The sample includes 180,000 or so clones, 70% to 90% of them seen just once. V was pared by 3 bases and J by 7 bases, with 7 bases of the junction left unmatched. Germline V gene data show CDR1 as MGHRA and CDR2 as YSYEKL. The CDR3 is 15 amino acids. The sample consisted of peripheral blood. This TCR derives from an elderly woman with acute or convalescent COVID-19. V gene TRBV4-1 combines with J gene TRBJ2-1, with 9 bases identical to TRBD2. CDR3 in amino acids: CASSQGLARPNEQFF. Written as DNA, the CDR3 is TGCGCCAGCAGCCAGGGACTAGCCCGGCCTAATGAGCAGTTCTTC.